This T cell receptor (beta chain) was found in a study of T cell repertoires in cytomegalovirus infection. This clonotype has ten or more counts. The antigen is not known. The study, taken as a whole, reports: HLA-C-restricted TCR beta clonotypes specific for CMV led the ex vivo response.

Trimming took 5 bases from V and 4 from J; bases not matched to a gene: 11. Germline lookup yields CDR1 SGHVS and CDR2 FQNEAQ. CDR3 length equals 16 residues. Each CDR3 protein is one row after TCRdb ran MiXCR on the reads. The table lists approximately 1,000,000 distinct CDR3 sequences, more than 25% of them singletons. The clonotype comes from a human donor in good health (CMV status not recorded). Some clones in this sample may be carry-over from other donors' samples. Sequenced material: cultured CD8+ T cells from PBMCs, taken from culture after CMV antigen stimulation. J is TRBJ2-3 and V is TRBV7-8, with 8 bases aligning to TRBD1. CDR3 region: CASSTPRAGGADTQYF. The CDR3 nucleotides are TGTGCCAGCAGCACCCCTCGGGCAGGGGGCGCAGATACGCAGTATTTT. Using reference TRBV7-8 and TRBJ2-3 for the parts outside the CDR3, the full variable domain is GAGVSQSPRYKVAKRGQDVALRCDPISGHVSLFWYQQALGQGPEFLTYFQNEAQLDKSGLPSDRFFAERPEGSVSTLKIQRTQQEDSAVYLCASSTPRAGGADTQYFGPGTRLTVL.